What follows are 7 T cell receptor beta chains derived from one specimen sequenced in a study of T cells in narcolepsy. Generated by immunoSEQ multiplex PCR, the TCRdb table keeps only in-frame clones and is missing some. The repertoire consists of some 30,000 clones, with about four fifths occurring once and the leading ten covering about 3%. Sequenced: CD45RA- memory CD4+ T cells from PBMCs. The source of these receptors is a human donor with narcolepsy.

The V and J genes are TRBV30 and TRBJ2-3; D gene unclear. The CDR3 consists of 12 residues. In germline, CDR1 is GTSNPN, CDR2 SVGIG (reference sequence). Trimming pared 1 base from V and 5 bases from J, leaving 7 bases between. CDR3 loop: CAWSEREDTQYF. The CDR3 DNA reads TGTGCCTGGAGTGAACGAGAAGATACGCAGTATTTT.

In this sample, this clone turned up once. V is TRBV6-5 and J is TRBJ1-5, with D possibly being TRBD1 (6 bases). CDR3 length: 16 residues. V was shortened by 0 bases and J by 7 bases, with 16 bases between the two germline ends. Germline values: CDR1 MNHEY, CDR2 SVGAGI. DNA for the CDR3: TGTGCCAGCAGTTACTCCTGGCCAGGGGAGGAACAGCCCCAGCATTTT. Protein sequence: CASSYSWPGEEQPQHF.

This clone has more than one count but fewer than ten. The J gene is TRBJ1-3, the V gene TRBV29-1, with unresolved D. Trimming left V 4 bases short and J 0 bases short, with 10 bases between. The germline CDR1 and CDR2 sequences are SQVTM and ANQGSEA. The CDR3 is made up of 14 amino acids. The CDR3, as DNA: TGCAGCGTTGGTTACGGCGGCTCTGGAAACACCATATATTTT. Translated, it gives CSVGYGGSGNTIYF.

The rearrangement links TRBV19 to TRBJ2-1; no firm D call. Germline CDR1 LNHDA, CDR2 SQIVND (reference sequence). The CDR3 is made up of 13 amino acids. Trimming left V 4 bases short and J 7 bases short, with 11 bases between. CDR3: CASSSPLQNEQFF. CDR3 in DNA: TGTGCCAGTAGTAGCCCTCTCCAGAATGAGCAGTTCTTC.

The genes are TRBV6-9 and TRBJ2-7; D may be TRBD1 or TRBD2 (5 bases each). Germline CDR1 MNHGY, CDR2 SVAAGI. CDR3 length: 15 residues. V was clipped by 5 bases and J by 5 bases, with 19 bases between them. CDR3 loop: CASSLRTGSGHEQYF. CDR3 bases: TGTGCCAGCAGTCTTCGGACGGGTTCGGGGCACGAGCAGTACTTC.

The rearrangement uses TRBV5-5 and TRBJ2-5; a weak D match, TRBD1 (5 bases). The CDR3 contains 14 residues. From germline, CDR1 is SGHKS and CDR2 YYEKEE (reference sequence). The V end lost 5 bases, the J end lost 5 bases, and 16 bases lay between the germline ends. In DNA, the CDR3 is TGTGCCAGCAGAAAAGTGAGTCAGGGTGAGACCCAGTACTTC. It encodes CASRKVSQGETQYF.

The genes are TRBV7-2 and TRBJ2-7, with a tentative D call TRBD1 (5 bases). V was cut by 5 bases and J by 4 bases, with 12 bases left in between. The CDR3 totals 13 residues. Germline CDR1 is SGHTA and CDR2 is FQGNSA. CDR3 nucleotide sequence: TGTGCCAGCAGCCTTGACAGAAAGTACGAGCAGTACTTC. As protein: CASSLDRKYEQYF.